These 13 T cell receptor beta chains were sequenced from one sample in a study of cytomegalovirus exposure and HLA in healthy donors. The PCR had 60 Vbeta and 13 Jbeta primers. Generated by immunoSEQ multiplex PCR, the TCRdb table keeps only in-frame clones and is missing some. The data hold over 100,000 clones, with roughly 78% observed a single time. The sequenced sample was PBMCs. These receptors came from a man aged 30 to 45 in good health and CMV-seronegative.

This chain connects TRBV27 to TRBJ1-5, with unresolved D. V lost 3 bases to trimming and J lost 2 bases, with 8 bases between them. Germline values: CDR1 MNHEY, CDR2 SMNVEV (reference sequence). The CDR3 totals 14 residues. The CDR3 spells CASSLAGGNQPQHF. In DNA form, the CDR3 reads TGTGCCAGCAGTTTGGCTGGTGGCAATCAGCCCCAGCATTTT.

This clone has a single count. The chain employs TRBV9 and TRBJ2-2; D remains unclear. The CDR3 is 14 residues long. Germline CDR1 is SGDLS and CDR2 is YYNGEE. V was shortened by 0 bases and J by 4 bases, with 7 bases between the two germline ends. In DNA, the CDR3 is TGTGCCAGCAGCGTAGGACAACCCACCGGGGAGCTGTTTTTT. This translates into CASSVGQPTGELFF.

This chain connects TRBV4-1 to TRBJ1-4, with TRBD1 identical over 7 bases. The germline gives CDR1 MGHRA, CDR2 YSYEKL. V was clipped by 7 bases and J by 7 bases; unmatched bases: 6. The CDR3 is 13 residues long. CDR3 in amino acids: CASTPNRGEKLFF. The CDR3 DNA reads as TGCGCCAGCACACCAAACAGGGGTGAAAAACTGTTTTTT.

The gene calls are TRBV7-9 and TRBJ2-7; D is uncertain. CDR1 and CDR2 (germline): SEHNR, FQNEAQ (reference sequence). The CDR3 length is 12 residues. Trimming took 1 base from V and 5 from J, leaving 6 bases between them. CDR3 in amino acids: CASSLVSHEQYF. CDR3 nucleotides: TGTGCCAGCAGCTTAGTTTCTCACGAGCAGTACTTC.

The CDR3 here is CASSQDTYEQYF. CDR3 DNA: TGTGCCAGCAGCCAGGACACCTACGAGCAGTACTTC. The V gene is TRBV5-6, the J gene TRBJ2-7, with a weak D call TRBD1 (5 bases). V lost 4 bases to trimming and J lost 2 bases, with 7 bases between them. Germline CDR1 SGHDT, CDR2 YYEEEE. The CDR3 has 12 residues.

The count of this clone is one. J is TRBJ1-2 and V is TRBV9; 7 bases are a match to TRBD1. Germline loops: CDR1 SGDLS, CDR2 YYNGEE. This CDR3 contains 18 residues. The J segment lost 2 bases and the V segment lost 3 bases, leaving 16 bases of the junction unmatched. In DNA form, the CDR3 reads TGTGCCAGCAGCGGGCTCGGCGGGACAGTAACCACCAACTATGGCTACACCTTC. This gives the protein CASSGLGGTVTTNYGYTF.

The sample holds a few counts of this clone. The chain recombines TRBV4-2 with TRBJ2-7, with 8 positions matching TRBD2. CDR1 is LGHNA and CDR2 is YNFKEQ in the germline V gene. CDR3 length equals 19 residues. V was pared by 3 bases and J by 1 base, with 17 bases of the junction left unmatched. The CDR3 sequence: CASSQRLGGVTGGSYEQYF. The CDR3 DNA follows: TGTGCCAGCAGCCAGCGACTTGGGGGGGTGACGGGAGGGTCCTACGAGCAGTACTTC.

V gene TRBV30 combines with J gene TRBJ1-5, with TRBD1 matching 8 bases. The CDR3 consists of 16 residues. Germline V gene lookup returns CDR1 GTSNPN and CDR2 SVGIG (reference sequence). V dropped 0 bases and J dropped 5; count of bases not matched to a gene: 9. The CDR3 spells CAWSVPRDRTYQPQHF. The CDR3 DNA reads TGTGCCTGGAGTGTCCCCCGGGACAGGACATATCAGCCCCAGCATTTT.

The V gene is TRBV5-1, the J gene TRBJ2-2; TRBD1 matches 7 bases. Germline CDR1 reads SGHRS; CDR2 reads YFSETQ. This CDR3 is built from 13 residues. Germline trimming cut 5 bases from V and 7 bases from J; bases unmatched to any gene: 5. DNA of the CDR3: TGCGCCAGCAGTTACTCAGGGGGCGGGGAGCTGTTTTTT. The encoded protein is CASSYSGGGELFF. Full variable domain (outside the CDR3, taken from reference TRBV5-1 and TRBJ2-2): KAGVTQTPRYLIKTRGQQVTLSCSPISGHRSVSWYQQTPGQGLQFLFEYFSETQRNKGNFPGRFSGRQFSNSRSEMNVSTLELGDSALYLCASSYSGGGELFFGEGSRLTVL.

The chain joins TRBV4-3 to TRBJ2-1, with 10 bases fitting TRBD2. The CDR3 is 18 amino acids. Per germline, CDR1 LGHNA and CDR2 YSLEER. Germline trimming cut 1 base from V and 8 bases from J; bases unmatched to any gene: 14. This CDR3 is CASSQGGPPGTSVDEQFF. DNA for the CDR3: TGCGCCAGCAGCCAAGGCGGGCCCCCCGGGACTAGCGTCGATGAGCAGTTCTTC.

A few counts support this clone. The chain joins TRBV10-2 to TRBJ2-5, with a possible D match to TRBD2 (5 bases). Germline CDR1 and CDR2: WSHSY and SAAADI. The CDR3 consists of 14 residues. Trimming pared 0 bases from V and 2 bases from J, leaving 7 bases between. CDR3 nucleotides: TGCGCCAGCAGTGAGTCCGGGGTACAAGAGACCCAGTACTTC. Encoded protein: CASSESGVQETQYF.

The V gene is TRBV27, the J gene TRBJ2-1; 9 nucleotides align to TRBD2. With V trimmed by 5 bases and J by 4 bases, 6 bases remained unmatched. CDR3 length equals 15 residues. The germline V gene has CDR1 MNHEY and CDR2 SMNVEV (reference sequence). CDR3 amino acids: CASSQGGRGYNEQFF. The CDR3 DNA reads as TGTGCCAGCAGTCAGGGCGGGAGGGGGTACAATGAGCAGTTCTTC.

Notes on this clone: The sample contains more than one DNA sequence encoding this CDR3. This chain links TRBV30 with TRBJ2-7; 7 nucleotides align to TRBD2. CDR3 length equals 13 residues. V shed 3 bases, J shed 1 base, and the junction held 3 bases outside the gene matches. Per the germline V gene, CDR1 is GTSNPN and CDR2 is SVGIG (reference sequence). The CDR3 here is CAWRLAGSYEQYF. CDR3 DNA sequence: TGTGCCTGGAGGTTAGCGGGTTCCTACGAGCAGTACTTC.